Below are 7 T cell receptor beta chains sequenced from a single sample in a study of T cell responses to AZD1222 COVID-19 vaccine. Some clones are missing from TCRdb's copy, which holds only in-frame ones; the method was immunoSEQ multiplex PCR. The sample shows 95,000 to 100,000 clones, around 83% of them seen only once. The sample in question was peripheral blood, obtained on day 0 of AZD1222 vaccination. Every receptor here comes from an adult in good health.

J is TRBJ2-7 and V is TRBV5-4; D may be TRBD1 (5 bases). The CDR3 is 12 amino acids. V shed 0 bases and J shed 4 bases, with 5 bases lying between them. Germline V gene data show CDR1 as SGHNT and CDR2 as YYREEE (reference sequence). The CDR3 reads CASSLEGYEQYF. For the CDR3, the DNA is TGTGCCAGCAGCTTGGAGGGGTACGAGCAGTACTTC.

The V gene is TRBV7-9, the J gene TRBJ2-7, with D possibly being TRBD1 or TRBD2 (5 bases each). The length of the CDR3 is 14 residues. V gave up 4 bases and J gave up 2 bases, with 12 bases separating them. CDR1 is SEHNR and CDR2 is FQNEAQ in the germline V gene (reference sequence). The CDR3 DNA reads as TGTGCCAGCAGCTACCTTGAGGGGCCCTACGAGCAGTACTTC. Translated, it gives CASSYLEGPYEQYF. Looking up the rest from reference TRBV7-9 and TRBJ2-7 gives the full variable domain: DTGVSQNPRHKITKRGQNVTFRCDPISEHNRLYWYRQTLGQGPEFLTYFQNEAQLEKSRLLSDRFSAERPKGSFSTLEIQRTEQGDSAMYLCASSYLEGPYEQYFGPGTRLTVT.

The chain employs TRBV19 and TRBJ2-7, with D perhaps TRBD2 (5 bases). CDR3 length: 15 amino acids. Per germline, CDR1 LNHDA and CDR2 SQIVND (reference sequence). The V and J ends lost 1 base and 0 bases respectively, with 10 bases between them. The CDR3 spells CASSIVASTSYEQYF. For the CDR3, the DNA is TGTGCCAGTAGTATAGTTGCTAGCACCTCCTACGAGCAGTACTTC. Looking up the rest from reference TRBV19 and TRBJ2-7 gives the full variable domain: DGGITQSPKYLFRKEGQNVTLSCEQNLNHDAMYWYRQDPGQGLRLIYYSQIVNDFQKGDIAEGYSVSREKKESFPLTVTSAQKNPTAFYLCASSIVASTSYEQYFGPGTRLTVT.

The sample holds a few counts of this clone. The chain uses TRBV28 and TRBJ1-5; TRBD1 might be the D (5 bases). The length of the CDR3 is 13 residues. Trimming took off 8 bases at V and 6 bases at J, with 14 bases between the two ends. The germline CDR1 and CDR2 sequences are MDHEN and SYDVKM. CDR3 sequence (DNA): TGTGCCAGCCGACGTGATGGGGGTCAGCCCCAGCATTTT. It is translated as CASRRDGGQPQHF.

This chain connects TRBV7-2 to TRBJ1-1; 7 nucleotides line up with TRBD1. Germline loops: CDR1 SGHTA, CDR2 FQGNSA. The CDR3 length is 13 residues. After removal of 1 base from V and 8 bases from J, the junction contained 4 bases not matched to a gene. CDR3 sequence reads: CASSLGDRVEAFF. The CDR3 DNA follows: TGTGCCAGCAGCTTAGGGGACAGAGTGGAAGCTTTCTTT.

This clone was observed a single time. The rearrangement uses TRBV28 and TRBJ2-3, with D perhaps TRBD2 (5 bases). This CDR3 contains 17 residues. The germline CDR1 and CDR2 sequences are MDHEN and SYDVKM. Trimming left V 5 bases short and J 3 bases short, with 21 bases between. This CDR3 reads CASSPIGSSGGTDTQYF. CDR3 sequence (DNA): TGTGCCAGCAGTCCCATTGGTAGTTCAGGCGGGACAGATACGCAGTATTTT. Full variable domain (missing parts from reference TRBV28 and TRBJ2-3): DVKVTQSSRYLVKRTGEKVFLECVQDMDHENMFWYRQDPGLGLRLIYFSYDVKMKEKGDIPEGYSVSREKKERFSLILESASTNQTSMYLCASSPIGSSGGTDTQYFGPGTRLTVL.

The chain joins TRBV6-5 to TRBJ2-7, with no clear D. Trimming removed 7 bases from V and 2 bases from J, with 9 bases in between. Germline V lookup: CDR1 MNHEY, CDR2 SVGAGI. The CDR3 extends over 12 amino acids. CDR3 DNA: TGTGCCAGCATGAGGCAAGCCTACGAGCAGTACTTC. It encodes CASMRQAYEQYF.